The 22 T cell receptor beta chains given below trace back to one sample, sequenced in a study of Tregs in tolerant kidney transplant recipients. The method was immunoSEQ multiplex PCR; TCRdb's version includes in-frame clones alone and lacks a portion of them. In the table there are 120,000 or so clones, roughly nine tenths of which are singletons. The sequencing input was CD4+ T cells from blood. The receptors shown here come from a human donor in good health.

V gene TRBV6-1 combines with J gene TRBJ2-7; D perhaps matches TRBD1 (6 bases). Germline CDR1 and CDR2: MNHNS and SASEGT. The CDR3 spans 14 residues. V gave up 3 bases and J gave up 5 bases, with 14 bases separating them. CDR3 bases: TGTGCCAGCAGTGAGTCGCAGGGGAGTCACGAGCAGTACTTC. Residues: CASSESQGSHEQYF.

This sequence joins TRBV19 and TRBJ1-4; TRBD1 might be the D (5 bases). Looked up from germline, CDR1 is LNHDA and CDR2 is SQIVND (reference sequence). Trimming took 5 bases from V and 5 from J, leaving 18 bases between them. This CDR3 is 16 amino acids long. CDR3 in DNA: TGTGCCAGTAGTCTTCATCCCGGGACGGTAAATGAAAAACTGTTTTTT. Translated, it gives CASSLHPGTVNEKLFF.

The chain combines TRBV5-1 with TRBJ2-7; D possibly matches TRBD1 or TRBD2 (5 bases each). CDR1 is SGHRS and CDR2 is YFSETQ in the germline V gene. This CDR3 has 16 amino acids. Trimming removed 0 bases from V and 2 bases from J, with 15 bases in between. CDR3 DNA sequence: TGCGCCAGCAGCTTGGCGGCCGGGGCGAAGGCCTACGAGCAGTACTTC. This sequence encodes CASSLAAGAKAYEQYF.

The chain couples TRBV5-1 to TRBJ2-5, with 10 bases fitting TRBD2. Germline CDR1 reads SGHRS; CDR2 reads YFSETQ. The V gene end was trimmed by 0 bases and the J gene end by 5 bases; junction bases not matched to a gene: 7. This CDR3 is built from 16 residues. DNA for the CDR3: TGCGCCAGCAGCTTGGCAAGCGGGGGGGCCTGGGAGACCCAGTACTTC. It is translated as CASSLASGGAWETQYF.

This chain joins TRBV6-1 and TRBJ1-6, with a tentative D call TRBD1 (6 bases). This CDR3 is built from 14 residues. V lost 4 bases and J 4 bases, leaving 8 bases between the germline ends. Looked up from germline, CDR1 is MNHNS and CDR2 is SASEGT. The CDR3 region has the DNA TGTGCCAGCAGTGGGGGGCCATATAATTCACCCCTCCACTTT. This gives the protein CASSGGPYNSPLHF.

J is TRBJ2-7 and V is TRBV10-1; 9 nucleotides agree with TRBD2. The germline gives CDR1 WNHNN, CDR2 SYGVQD (reference sequence). The CDR3 loop spans 17 amino acids. V lost 3 bases to trimming and J lost 3 bases; unmatched junction nucleotides: 12. This chain's CDR3 is CASSDRTSARFSYEQYF. CDR3 in DNA: TGCGCCAGCAGTGACCGGACTAGCGCCCGATTTAGCTACGAGCAGTACTTC.

V is TRBV11-3 and J is TRBJ2-1, with TRBD2 matching 13 bases. J was trimmed by 8 bases and V by 5 bases; bases with no gene match: 6. Looked up from germline, CDR1 is SGHNT and CDR2 is YENEEA. CDR3 length equals 15 residues. The CDR3 DNA is TGTGCCAGCAGCCCTACTAGCGGGGGGGCCCATGAGCAGTTCTTC. Amino acid sequence: CASSPTSGGAHEQFF.

This clone was picked up one time. This chain connects TRBV30 to TRBJ1-5, with D possibly TRBD1 on 6 matching bases. V lost 1 base and J lost 7, with 14 bases in between. CDR1 and CDR2 from the germline V gene are GTSNPN and SVGIG (reference sequence). This CDR3 spans 14 amino acids. Here the CDR3 DNA reads TGTGCCTGGAGTGCTGGGGGGCTTGGGCAGCCCCAGCATTTT. It encodes CAWSAGGLGQPQHF.

V and J are TRBV19 and TRBJ2-1; 7 nucleotides line up with TRBD1. V gave up 3 bases and J gave up 0 bases; unmatched junction bases: 2. CDR1 is LNHDA, CDR2 SQIVND, per germline (reference sequence). This CDR3 has 15 amino acids. CDR3 amino acids: CASSIRDSSYNEQFF. For the CDR3, the DNA is TGTGCCAGTAGTATCCGGGACAGCTCCTACAATGAGCAGTTCTTC. Complete variable domain (other parts from reference TRBV19 and TRBJ2-1): DGGITQSPKYLFRKEGQNVTLSCEQNLNHDAMYWYRQDPGQGLRLIYYSQIVNDFQKGDIAEGYSVSREKKESFPLTVTSAQKNPTAFYLCASSIRDSSYNEQFFGPGTRLTVL.

This clone showed up just once. The gene calls are TRBV7-2 and TRBJ2-3, with 7 bases lining up with TRBD1. This CDR3 is built from 16 residues. The ends lost 2 bases at V and 0 bases at J; junction bases unmatched: 5. Germline V gene data show CDR1 as SGHTA and CDR2 as FQGNSA. Here the CDR3 reads CASSLRQGWSTDTQYF. For the CDR3, the DNA is TGTGCCAGCAGCTTAAGACAGGGTTGGAGCACAGATACGCAGTATTTT.

This sequence joins TRBV19 and TRBJ1-2, with 9 bases identical to TRBD1. From germline, CDR1 is LNHDA and CDR2 SQIVND (reference sequence). Unmatched junction bases numbered 5, after V lost 6 bases and J lost 3 bases. The CDR3 consists of 14 residues. CDR3: CASRYRGRDYGYTF. CDR3 nucleotide sequence: TGTGCCAGTAGATACAGGGGGCGCGACTATGGCTACACCTTC. Full variable domain (rest looked up from reference TRBV19 and TRBJ1-2): DGGITQSPKYLFRKEGQNVTLSCEQNLNHDAMYWYRQDPGQGLRLIYYSQIVNDFQKGDIAEGYSVSREKKESFPLTVTSAQKNPTAFYLCASRYRGRDYGYTFGSGTRLTVV.

The rearrangement joins TRBV18 to TRBJ2-7; a weak D match, TRBD1 (6 bases). CDR1 KGHSH and CDR2 LQKENI come from the germline V gene. The CDR3 is 13 residues long. The V and J ends lost 0 bases and 10 bases respectively, with 13 bases between them. The CDR3 spells CASSPPTTGPQYF. As DNA, the CDR3 is TGTGCCAGCTCACCACCTACGACAGGACCTCAGTACTTC.

In this sample, this clone turned up once. The V call is TRBV18, the J call TRBJ2-3, with D maybe TRBD1 (6 bases). The CDR3 has 19 amino acids. Looked up from germline, CDR1 is KGHSH and CDR2 is LQKENI. V lost 3 bases to trimming and J lost 0 bases, with 22 bases between them. CDR3 nucleotide sequence: TGTGCCAGCTCACCTATTTCCTCTAAGCCAGGGGATAGCACAGATACGCAGTATTTT. Its translation is CASSPISSKPGDSTDTQYF.

The chain employs TRBV5-1 and TRBJ2-2; D is ambiguous. Germline assignment: CDR1 SGHRS and CDR2 YFSETQ. The CDR3 runs to 15 residues. V was shortened by 4 bases and J by 1 base, with 11 bases between the two germline ends. The CDR3 protein is CASSRTVENTGELFF. The CDR3 DNA follows: TGCGCCAGCAGCCGAACCGTCGAGAACACCGGGGAGCTGTTTTTT. Drawing the rest from reference TRBV5-1 and TRBJ2-2, the complete variable domain is KAGVTQTPRYLIKTRGQQVTLSCSPISGHRSVSWYQQTPGQGLQFLFEYFSETQRNKGNFPGRFSGRQFSNSRSEMNVSTLELGDSALYLCASSRTVENTGELFFGEGSRLTVL.

The V gene is TRBV27, the J gene TRBJ1-6; D is ambiguous. Trimming shortened V by 6 bases and J by 8 bases, and 17 bases separated the two germline ends. Germline-derived CDR1 and CDR2 are MNHEY and SMNVEV (reference sequence). This CDR3 is 15 amino acids long. CDR3 in DNA: TGTGCCAGCAGCCTTACACCAAGTGTAGATTCACCCCTCCACTTT. Protein sequence: CASSLTPSVDSPLHF.

V usage is TRBV7-8 and J usage is TRBJ2-2; 13 positions agree with TRBD2. In germline, CDR1 is SGHVS, CDR2 FQNEAQ. V dropped 2 bases and J dropped 6; count of bases not matched to a gene: 6. The CDR3 is 17 amino acids. CDR3: CASSLNLGTSGAGELFF. As DNA, the CDR3 is TGTGCCAGCAGCTTAAACCTAGGGACTAGCGGGGCCGGGGAGCTGTTTTTT.

The chain is built from TRBV2 and TRBJ2-1; D gene ambiguous. V was shortened by 3 bases and J by 12 bases, with 12 bases between the two germline ends. Germline loops: CDR1 SNHLY, CDR2 FYNNEI. There are 12 residues in the CDR3. The CDR3 sequence: CASSDYPMGQFF. The CDR3 coding sequence is TGTGCCAGCAGTGACTATCCAATGGGGCAGTTCTTC.

J is TRBJ2-1 and V is TRBV6-5; possible D gene TRBD1, 5 bases. Germline lookup yields CDR1 MNHEY and CDR2 SVGAGI. There are 16 residues in the CDR3. V was pared by 2 bases and J by 3 bases, with 14 bases between. CDR3 amino acids: CASSYRARVGYNEQFF. The CDR3 DNA reads as TGTGCCAGCAGTTACCGGGCCAGGGTGGGCTACAATGAGCAGTTCTTC.

The rearrangement uses TRBV5-8 and TRBJ2-3, with D uncertain. This CDR3 region has 13 residues. V shed 0 bases and J shed 1 base, with 3 bases lying between them. Looked up from germline, CDR1 is SGHTS and CDR2 is YDEGEE. The CDR3 here is CASSLGGTDTQYF. The CDR3 DNA reads as TGTGCCAGCAGCTTGGGCGGCACAGATACGCAGTATTTT.

The chain has TRBV15 and TRBJ2-7; D is perhaps TRBD1 (6 bases). V was clipped by 3 bases and J by 3 bases, with 15 bases between them. This CDR3 region has 15 residues. Germline CDR1 and CDR2: LNHNV and YYDKDF (reference sequence). CDR3 sequence reads: CATSRLPGVIYEQYF. DNA for the CDR3: TGTGCCACCAGCAGGTTGCCAGGGGTTATCTACGAGCAGTACTTC.

The chain recombines TRBV7-2 with TRBJ1-1, with D unclear. CDR3 length: 14 residues. V was shortened by 7 bases and J by 1 base, with 13 bases between the two germline ends. CDR1 is SGHTA and CDR2 is FQGNSA in the germline V gene. CDR3: CASTTQTPNTEAFF. The CDR3 coding sequence is TGTGCCAGCACCACACAAACCCCGAACACTGAAGCTTTCTTT.

The chain couples TRBV6-1 to TRBJ2-7, with D unclear. This CDR3 contains 12 residues. Germline-derived CDR1 and CDR2 are MNHNS and SASEGT. Between the trimmed V and J ends, which lost 2 bases and 4 bases, there was a span of 6 bases. CDR3 sequence (DNA): TGTGCCAGCAGTGAACTACAGTACGAGCAGTACTTC. Its translation: CASSELQYEQYF.